The 10 T cell receptor beta chains below come from one sample, sequenced in a study of T cell responses to AZD1222 COVID-19 vaccine. Method: immunoSEQ multiplex PCR; TCRdb's copy keeps in-frame clones and lacks some. The data show under 200,000 clones, with about 91% seen just once and 1% to 1.5% held by the top ten. Sequenced material: peripheral blood, taken 28 days after the second AZD1222 dose. The receptors come from an adult who received the AZD1222 COVID-19 vaccine.

V gene TRBV10-3 combines with J gene TRBJ2-2; 13 bases match TRBD2. Trimming removed 6 bases from V and 5 bases from J; junction bases left unmatched: 6. Per the germline V gene, CDR1 is ENHRY and CDR2 is SYGVKD. The CDR3 is 16 amino acids. The CDR3 sequence: CAIRLAGGPRTGELFF. In DNA, the CDR3 is TGTGCCATCAGACTAGCGGGAGGGCCGAGGACCGGGGAGCTGTTTTTT.

V gene TRBV5-4 combines with J gene TRBJ2-2; 10 bases are shared with TRBD1. Unmatched junction bases numbered 9, after V lost 4 bases and J lost 6 bases. This CDR3 comprises 16 residues. The germline V gene has CDR1 SGHNT and CDR2 YYREEE (reference sequence). CDR3 coding DNA: TGTGCCAGCAGCAACTTGTGGGACAGGGGATCCGGGGAGCTGTTTTTT. Amino acid sequence: CASSNLWDRGSGELFF.

The gene calls are TRBV7-9 and TRBJ2-1; TRBD2 aligns across 9 bases. Looked up from germline, CDR1 is SEHNR and CDR2 is FQNEAQ (reference sequence). The CDR3 extends over 17 amino acids. Trimming took 1 base from V and 2 from J; bases not matched to a gene: 6. The CDR3 nucleotides are TGTGCCAGCAGCTTAGGGTATAGCGGGAGTACCTACAATGAGCAGTTCTTC. This codes for CASSLGYSGSTYNEQFF.

The chain is built from TRBV3-1 (or the pseudogene TRBV3-2) and TRBJ2-7; 7 bases fit TRBD1. The germline gives CDR1 LGHDT, CDR2 YNNKEL (reference sequence). V trimming: 4 bases; J trimming: 2 bases; junction bases outside the gene matches: 5. The CDR3 covers 14 residues. The CDR3 protein is CASSPAQGAYEQYF. The CDR3 DNA sequence: TGTGCCAGCAGCCCGGCCCAGGGGGCCTACGAGCAGTACTTC.

The chain recombines TRBV11-2 with TRBJ2-1; D is undetermined. V shed 4 bases and J shed 0 bases, with 7 bases lying between them. Looked up from germline, CDR1 is SGHAT and CDR2 is FQNNGV. There are 14 residues in the CDR3. CDR3 nucleotides: TGTGCCAGCAGCTATCGGAGCTCCTACAATGAGCAGTTCTTC. Protein: CASSYRSSYNEQFF.

This clone has just one count. The genes are TRBV19 and TRBJ2-2, with 7 bases lining up with TRBD1. Germline V gene lookup returns CDR1 LNHDA and CDR2 SQIVND (reference sequence). The J segment lost 2 bases and the V segment lost 7 bases, leaving 7 bases of the junction unmatched. There are 15 residues in the CDR3. This chain's CDR3 is CASTTGQLNTGELFF. Written as DNA, the CDR3 is TGTGCCAGTACTACGGGACAGTTAAACACCGGGGAGCTGTTTTTT.

V and J are TRBV2 and TRBJ1-3; TRBD1 might be the D (6 bases). The CDR3 is 12 residues long. Trimming left V 7 bases short and J 9 bases short, with 13 bases between. CDR1 is SNHLY, CDR2 FYNNEI, per germline. The CDR3: CASKFQGFTIYF. CDR3 nucleotides: TGTGCCAGCAAGTTCCAGGGGTTCACCATATATTTT.

The chain employs TRBV19 and TRBJ2-7; the D gene could be TRBD1 or TRBD2 (5 bases each). The CDR3 runs to 15 residues. Germline-derived CDR1 and CDR2 are LNHDA and SQIVND (reference sequence). V was cut by 3 bases and J by 1 base, with 13 bases left in between. The CDR3 reads CASSIPGQVSYEQYF. CDR3 sequence (DNA): TGTGCCAGTAGTATTCCGGGGCAGGTTTCCTACGAGCAGTACTTC.

This chain links TRBV30 with TRBJ2-5; D gene unclear. With 0 bases removed from V and 0 bases from J, the gap between germline ends came to 11 bases. This CDR3 spans 15 amino acids. CDR1 and CDR2 from the germline V gene are GTSNPN and SVGIG (reference sequence). CDR3 sequence (DNA): TGTGCCTGGAGTGTCGGCGTATCCTACCAAGAGACCCAGTACTTC. Residues: CAWSVGVSYQETQYF.

The chain is built from TRBV3-1 (or the pseudogene TRBV3-2) and TRBJ2-1; D might be TRBD2 (5 bases). The CDR3 consists of 14 residues. The germline gives CDR1 LGHDT, CDR2 YNNKEL (reference sequence). V dropped 1 base and J dropped 9 bases, with 13 bases sitting between them. The CDR3 region is CASSQAHRGREQFF. DNA for the CDR3: TGTGCCAGCAGCCAAGCCCACCGGGGTCGTGAGCAGTTCTTC.